This entry concerns a single T cell receptor beta chain. No antigen is known for it. Profiling relied on immunoSEQ multiplex PCR, and the TCRdb table lists in-frame clones only, not all of them. The table shows approximately 22,000 clones, with about 93% occurring only once. The sample is drawn from a study of T cell clones after liver transplantation. Whole-study context: As an antigen-independent comparator, third-party-reactive TCRbeta sequences came from pre-transplant mixed lymphocyte reactions. Samples came pre-transplant, pre-randomization before withdrawal, and post-randomization after withdrawal ended. Study-level results: Post-transplant time points were not standardized, so conclusions are preliminary.

Germline V lookup: CDR1 SEHNR, CDR2 FQNEAQ (reference sequence). V trimming: 2 bases; J trimming: 9 bases; junction bases outside the gene matches: 8. This CDR3 has 15 residues. Thawed unstimulated PBMCs were FACS-sorted by CD3, CD4 and CD8 into two populations. J is TRBJ2-1 and V is TRBV7-9; the match to TRBD2 covers 9 bases. Specimen: CD8+ T cells from blood, collected around 27 months after liver transplant. This receptor was taken from a human patient who received a liver transplant. Some T cells may be the graft donor's. The chain's CDR3 is CASSLFPAGGREQFF. The CDR3, as DNA: TGTGCCAGCAGCTTATTTCCAGCGGGAGGCCGTGAGCAGTTCTTC.